The 27 T cell receptor beta chains below were found in one sample sequenced in a study of cytomegalovirus exposure and HLA in healthy donors. Primers: 60 Vbeta forward and 13 Jbeta reverse. Measured with immunoSEQ multiplex PCR; TCRdb has only the in-frame clones, and not every one. There are about 190,000 clones in the sample; around 82% occur only once, and under 2% lies in the top ten. The specimen was PBMCs. All receptors come from a man aged 35 to 55 in good health and CMV-seropositive.

This sequence joins TRBV11-2 and TRBJ2-5; no definite D call. The CDR3 is made up of 12 amino acids. Germline V lookup: CDR1 SGHAT, CDR2 FQNNGV. Trimming left V 4 bases short and J 3 bases short, with 6 bases between. The CDR3 region has the DNA TGTGCCAGCAGCTCCGAGAAAGAGACCCAGTACTTC. Amino acids: CASSSEKETQYF.

The V call is TRBV19, the J call TRBJ1-1; no clear D gene. The CDR3 spans 13 residues. Germline lookup yields CDR1 LNHDA and CDR2 SQIVND (reference sequence). The V and J ends lost 5 bases and 4 bases respectively, with 11 bases between them. CDR3 protein: CASSPPYFTEAFF. The CDR3 region has the DNA TGTGCCAGTAGTCCACCCTATTTCACTGAAGCTTTCTTT.

Comments on this clone: Sequence at one end of the junction differs from germline and may be a read error. The chain carries TRBV7-7 and TRBJ2-1; weak D call: TRBD2 (6 bases). CDR1 SSHAT and CDR2 FNYEAQ come from the germline V gene (reference sequence). This CDR3 spans 15 amino acids. Here the CDR3 DNA reads TGTGCTAGCAGCTTAGGAGGGAGTCCCTACAATGAGCAGTTCTTC. Translation: CASSLGGSPYNEQFF.

This chain joins TRBV14 and TRBJ1-2, with 9 bases identical to TRBD1. Germline values: CDR1 SGHDN, CDR2 FVKESK. Germline trimming cut 10 bases from V and 3 bases from J; bases unmatched to any gene: 6. CDR3 size: 13 residues. The CDR3 bases are TGTGCCACATCTACAGGGGGCGACTATGGCTACACCTTC. As protein: CATSTGGDYGYTF. Full variable domain (missing parts from reference TRBV14 and TRBJ1-2): EAGVTQFPSHSVIEKGQTVTLRCDPISGHDNLYWYRRVMGKEIKFLLHFVKESKQDESGMPNNRFLAERTGGTYSTLKVQPAELEDSGVYFCATSTGGDYGYTFGSGTRLTVV.

This chain uses TRBV19 with TRBJ1-1; TRBD1 might be the D (6 bases). Germline values: CDR1 LNHDA, CDR2 SQIVND (reference sequence). The CDR3 runs 14 residues. Trimming took off 6 bases at V and 2 bases at J, with 13 bases between the two ends. This chain's CDR3 is CASRSRTVNTEAFF. The CDR3 DNA sequence: TGTGCCAGTAGATCGAGGACAGTCAACACTGAAGCTTTCTTT.

This CDR3 reads CASSVTSGARGEQFF. The DNA of the CDR3 is TGTGCCAGCAGCGTGACTAGCGGGGCGCGAGGTGAGCAGTTCTTC. The gene calls are TRBV11-3 and TRBJ2-1; 11 bases match TRBD2. Germline V CDR1 and CDR2: SGHNT, YENEEA. The ends lost 5 bases at V and 9 bases at J; junction bases unmatched: 9. CDR3 length: 15 amino acids.

The chain uses TRBV6-1 and TRBJ2-7; 9 nucleotides line up with TRBD1. Trimming at V came to 6 bases and at J to 0 bases, leaving 6 bases not matched to a gene. CDR1 is MNHNS and CDR2 is SASEGT in the germline V gene. There are 15 residues in the CDR3. The CDR3 DNA sequence: TGTGCCAGCAGCGACCGGGACAGGGCCTCCTACGAGCAGTACTTC. Residues: CASSDRDRASYEQYF.

V usage is TRBV13 and J usage is TRBJ2-5; 8 bases map to TRBD2. The germline V gene encodes CDR1 PRHDT and CDR2 FYEKMQ (reference sequence). This CDR3 comprises 16 residues. V was clipped by 1 base and J by 11 bases; unmatched bases: 15. For the CDR3, the DNA is TGTGCCAGCAGCTTAGAAGCGGGAGCCGGCACGAGAGAGCAGTACTTC. Translating it yields CASSLEAGAGTREQYF.

The J gene is TRBJ2-1, the V gene TRBV29-1; 9 bases match TRBD1. The ends lost 6 bases at V and 7 bases at J; junction bases unmatched: 4. The CDR3 has 12 amino acids. Germline V lookup: CDR1 SQVTM, CDR2 ANQGSEA. The CDR3 protein is CSVGDRVNEQFF. The CDR3 bases are TGCAGCGTCGGGGACAGGGTAAATGAGCAGTTCTTC.

The chain employs TRBV6-1 and TRBJ2-7; 10 bases fit TRBD2. Germline V CDR1 and CDR2: MNHNS, SASEGT. This CDR3 comprises 15 residues. J gave up 3 bases and V 3 bases, and 5 bases lay outside the gene matches. The CDR3 reads CASSDEASGSYEQYF. The CDR3 DNA reads as TGTGCCAGCAGTGACGAGGCTAGCGGGAGCTACGAGCAGTACTTC.

The chain carries TRBV5-1 and TRBJ2-5; 7 positions match TRBD1. CDR1 and CDR2 from the germline V gene are SGHRS and YFSETQ. J gave up 1 base and V 0 bases, and 6 bases lay outside the gene matches. The CDR3 loop spans 16 amino acids. The CDR3 DNA reads as TGCGCCAGCAGCTTGGCGGCCCGGACAGGCCAAGAGACCCAGTACTTC. Protein product: CASSLAARTGQETQYF.

The chain recombines TRBV6-6 with TRBJ1-5; no reliable D call. The V end was cut by 7 bases, the J end by 3 bases, with 10 bases between. Germline V lookup: CDR1 MNHNY, CDR2 SVGAGI (reference sequence). The CDR3 has 13 amino acids. CDR3 residues: CASIGETNQPQHF. The CDR3 bases are TGTGCCAGCATCGGAGAGACCAATCAGCCCCAGCATTTT.

The V and J genes are TRBV6-5 and TRBJ2-5; 9 bases are a match to TRBD1. The junction had 9 bases not matched to a gene; V was cut back by 3 bases and J by 4 bases. The germline V gene encodes CDR1 MNHEY and CDR2 SVGAGI. The CDR3 loop spans 16 amino acids. CDR3: CASSYSGTGLVETQYF. The CDR3 coding sequence is TGTGCCAGCAGTTATTCCGGGACAGGGTTGGTAGAGACCCAGTACTTC.

This clone has only a few counts. The chain is built from TRBV4-2 and TRBJ2-1; D is perhaps TRBD2 (5 bases). Trimming removed 1 base from V and 5 bases from J, with 15 bases in between. This CDR3 contains 16 residues. CDR1 is LGHNA and CDR2 is YNFKEQ in the germline V gene. CDR3 sequence reads: CASSQGYRDNNNEQFF. The CDR3 bases are TGTGCCAGCAGCCAAGGTTACCGGGATAACAACAATGAGCAGTTCTTC.

The V call is TRBV10-3, the J call TRBJ2-7; 7 nucleotides align to TRBD2. The CDR3 runs to 14 residues. Germline lookup yields CDR1 ENHRY and CDR2 SYGVKD. V shed 3 bases and J 2 bases; nucleotides not matched to a gene: 4. The CDR3: CAISDSGTTYEQYF. The CDR3 DNA reads as TGTGCCATCAGTGACTCCGGGACTACCTACGAGCAGTACTTC.

V is TRBV28 and J is TRBJ1-5; 8 positions match TRBD1. The CDR3 runs 16 residues. The junction had 9 bases not matched to a gene; V was cut back by 7 bases and J by 1 base. Germline CDR1 reads MDHEN; CDR2 reads SYDVKM. CDR3: CASISLRGRSNQPQHF. The DNA of the CDR3 is TGTGCCAGCATCTCCCTCAGGGGGCGCAGCAATCAGCCCCAGCATTTT.

CDR3 coding DNA: TGTGCCAGCTCACGACAGGGGAACACCGGGGAGCTGTTTTTT. Encoded protein: CASSRQGNTGELFF. This chain links TRBV18 with TRBJ2-2; 7 bases line up with TRBD1. Germline-derived CDR1 and CDR2 are KGHSH and LQKENI. The CDR3 contains 14 residues. Trimming took 4 bases from V and 1 from J; bases not matched to a gene: 0. Drawing the rest from reference TRBV18 and TRBJ2-2, the complete variable domain is NAGVMQNPRHLVRRRGQEARLRCSPMKGHSHVYWYRQLPEEGLKFMVYLQKENIIDESGMPKERFSAEFPKEGPSILRIQQVVRGDSAAYFCASSRQGNTGELFFGEGSRLTVL.

The rearrangement uses TRBV11-2 and TRBJ2-1, with D possibly TRBD2 on 6 matching bases. V was clipped by 4 bases and J by 0 bases, with 19 bases between them. This CDR3 is built from 18 residues. Germline CDR1 SGHAT, CDR2 FQNNGV. The CDR3 DNA reads TGTGCCAGCAGCTCCCCCCGTAGCGGAGGTTTCTCCTACAATGAGCAGTTCTTC. Translation: CASSSPRSGGFSYNEQFF. The entire variable domain, with the rest obtained from reference TRBV11-2 and TRBJ2-1, is as follows: EAGVAQSPRYKIIEKRQSVAFWCNPISGHATLYWYQQILGQGPKLLIQFQNNGVVDDSQLPKDRFSAERLKGVDSTLKIQPAKLEDSAVYLCASSSPRSGGFSYNEQFFGPGTRLTVL.

The V call is TRBV5-4, the J call TRBJ2-5; no clear D. CDR1 is SGHNT, CDR2 YYREEE, per germline (reference sequence). The CDR3 has 15 residues. V was clipped by 0 bases and J by 2 bases, with 11 bases between them. The CDR3 bases are TGTGCCAGCAGCTTGGATGCGCTTGCACAAGAGACCCAGTACTTC. Its translation is CASSLDALAQETQYF.

The rearrangement links TRBV28 to TRBJ1-4; TRBD1 matches at 8 bases. Trimming at V came to 4 bases and at J to 6 bases, leaving 1 base not matched to a gene. The CDR3 extends over 13 amino acids. Germline V CDR1 and CDR2: MDHEN, SYDVKM. The CDR3 sequence is CASSSGQDEKLFF. The CDR3, as DNA: TGTGCCAGCAGTTCGGGACAGGATGAAAAACTGTTTTTT.

V is TRBV5-1 and J is TRBJ1-4, with 8 bases lining up with TRBD1. The germline CDR1 and CDR2 sequences are SGHRS and YFSETQ. J lost 6 bases, V lost 0 bases, and 1 base had no gene match. This CDR3 contains 14 residues. CDR3 sequence: CASSLVTGDEKLFF. The CDR3 nucleotides read TGCGCCAGCAGCTTGGTGACAGGGGATGAAAAACTGTTTTTT.

CDR3 residues: CASSEGPSGANTGELFF. The CDR3, as DNA: TGTGCCAGCAGTGAGGGGCCTAGCGGAGCGAACACCGGGGAGCTGTTTTTT. The V call is TRBV2, the J call TRBJ2-2, with TRBD2 matching 7 bases. The germline V gene has CDR1 SNHLY and CDR2 FYNNEI. With 3 bases clipped from V and 0 bases from J, the junction kept 7 bases outside the gene matches. The CDR3 covers 17 residues.

This chain joins TRBV27 and TRBJ2-3; the match to TRBD2 covers 7 bases. The germline gives CDR1 MNHEY, CDR2 SMNVEV (reference sequence). The ends lost 3 bases at V and 4 bases at J; junction bases unmatched: 4. The CDR3 loop spans 14 amino acids. CDR3 DNA: TGTGCCAGCAGTTTCGGTCGGGGGGCAGATACGCAGTATTTT. Amino acids: CASSFGRGADTQYF.

This clone occurred a few times. This rearrangement joins TRBV13 to TRBJ2-1; D possibly corresponds to TRBD1 (5 bases). This CDR3 comprises 12 residues. Germline V gene sequence: CDR1 PRHDT, CDR2 FYEKMQ (reference sequence). Trimming removed 0 bases from V and 12 bases from J, with 9 bases in between. The CDR3 region has the DNA TGTGCCAGCAGCTTAGGGTCCCAGGGGCAGTTCTTC. Translating gives CASSLGSQGQFF.

This clone was seen once. V and J are TRBV6-1 and TRBJ2-7; 11 bases are a match to TRBD2. The CDR3 runs 15 residues. Trimming took 7 bases from V and 3 from J; bases not matched to a gene: 8. The germline gives CDR1 MNHNS, CDR2 SASEGT. CDR3 region: CASTRGLAGNYEQYF. The CDR3 DNA is TGTGCCAGCACCCGCGGACTAGCGGGCAACTACGAGCAGTACTTC.

The chain couples TRBV5-6 to TRBJ2-7; D is possibly TRBD1 (5 bases). The length of the CDR3 is 12 residues. Looked up from germline, CDR1 is SGHDT and CDR2 is YYEEEE. V gave up 0 bases and J gave up 5 bases, with 6 bases separating them. CDR3: CASSLGTNEQYF. In DNA form, the CDR3 reads TGTGCCAGCAGCTTGGGGACAAACGAGCAGTACTTC.

The gene calls are TRBV18 and TRBJ2-7, with 8 bases matching TRBD1. The CDR3 has 16 residues. Germline lookup yields CDR1 KGHSH and CDR2 LQKENI. Trimming took 1 base from V and 0 from J; bases not matched to a gene: 5. In DNA form, the CDR3 reads TGTGCCAGCTCACCACTTGGGACAGGCGACTCCTACGAGCAGTACTTC. Amino acids: CASSPLGTGDSYEQYF.